The rows below give T cell receptor beta chains drawn from one sample of a study of blood T cell repertoires in COVID-19. The data were produced by immunoSEQ multiplex PCR, yet TCRdb's version contains in-frame clones alone and is incomplete. This sample yields hundreds of thousands of clones, of which more than 80% are seen a single time; about 0.95% belongs to the top ten. The sequenced sample was PBMCs or T cells enriched from blood (not recorded which). These receptors were taken from a man aged 45-65 years who had been exposed to COVID-19. Each CDR3 is given with its conserved first and last residue. Each record gives: CDR3 protein, CDR3 DNA, J gene, clone size, D gene, V gene. A D gene is named only where the DNA matches it firmly. Clone size appears in some rows only: once, few, many, or a class for an expanded clone.

cdr3_aa: CASSLASGGLNTEAFF; cdr3_nt: TGTGCCAGCAGCTTAGCGTCAGGGGGATTGAACACTGAAGCTTTCTTT; j_call: TRBJ1-1; clone_size: .; d_call: TRBD1; v_call: TRBV7-9
cdr3_aa: CASSPFQDTQYF; cdr3_nt: TGTGCCAGCAGCCCCTTTCAGGATACGCAGTATTTT; j_call: TRBJ2-3; clone_size: .; d_call: .; v_call: TRBV7-9
cdr3_aa: CASRAGGANEQFF; cdr3_nt: TGTGCCAGCAGGGCCGGGGGGGCCAATGAGCAGTTCTTC; j_call: TRBJ2-1; clone_size: .; d_call: TRBD2; v_call: TRBV11-2
cdr3_aa: CASSPRSQGVNTIYF; cdr3_nt: TGTGCCAGCAGCCCGAGGTCGCAGGGGGTAAACACCATATATTTT; j_call: TRBJ1-3; clone_size: .; d_call: TRBD1; v_call: TRBV7-9
cdr3_aa: CASSPNRGRDTQYF; cdr3_nt: TGTGCCAGCAGCCCTAACAGGGGCAGAGATACGCAGTATTTT; j_call: TRBJ2-3; clone_size: once; d_call: TRBD1; v_call: TRBV4-2
cdr3_aa: CASSLALSEGWNYGYTF; cdr3_nt: TGTGCCAGCAGCTTAGCGCTCTCGGAGGGTTGGAACTATGGCTACACCTTC; j_call: TRBJ1-2; clone_size: .; d_call: .; v_call: TRBV7-2
cdr3_aa: CATSPSLGLAEKGGNIQYF; cdr3_nt: TGTGCCACCAGTCCCTCTCTGGGACTAGCGGAAAAGGGGGGAAACATTCAGTACTTC; j_call: TRBJ2-4; clone_size: .; d_call: TRBD2; v_call: TRBV24-1
cdr3_aa: CASSLDSVYNEQFF; cdr3_nt: TGTGCCAGCAGCTTGGACTCTGTCTACAATGAGCAGTTCTTC; j_call: TRBJ2-1; clone_size: .; d_call: .; v_call: TRBV7-3
cdr3_aa: CAWRQRNTGELFF; cdr3_nt: TGTGCCTGGAGACAGAGAAACACCGGGGAGCTGTTTTTT; j_call: TRBJ2-2; clone_size: .; d_call: .; v_call: TRBV30
cdr3_aa: CASSSRTGQGYTF; cdr3_nt: TGTGCCAGCAGTTCACGGACAGGGCAGGGCTACACCTTC; j_call: TRBJ1-2; clone_size: few; d_call: TRBD1; v_call: TRBV27
cdr3_aa: CASSLQDTDTQYF; cdr3_nt: TGTGCCAGTAGTCTCCAGGACACAGATACGCAGTATTTT; j_call: TRBJ2-3; clone_size: .; d_call: .; v_call: TRBV19
cdr3_aa: CASSSYRGRGETQYF; cdr3_nt: TGTGCCAGCAGCTCTTACAGGGGGCGAGGGGAGACCCAGTACTTC; j_call: TRBJ2-5; clone_size: few; d_call: TRBD1; v_call: TRBV11-2
cdr3_aa: CASSAPGTGSTGELFF; cdr3_nt: TGTGCCAGCAGCGCCCCCGGGACAGGGAGCACCGGGGAGCTGTTTTTT; j_call: TRBJ2-2; clone_size: .; d_call: TRBD1; v_call: TRBV9
cdr3_aa: CASRDRGTEAFF; cdr3_nt: TGTGCCAGCAGGGACAGGGGAACTGAAGCTTTCTTT; j_call: TRBJ1-1; clone_size: .; d_call: .; v_call: TRBV21-1
cdr3_aa: CASSSPGPNEQFF; cdr3_nt: TGTGCCAGCAGTTCTCCAGGCCCCAATGAGCAGTTCTTC; j_call: TRBJ2-1; clone_size: once; d_call: .; v_call: TRBV28
cdr3_aa: CASSQSGRENIQYF; cdr3_nt: TGTGCCAGCAGCCAATCGGGCAGAGAAAACATTCAGTACTTC; j_call: TRBJ2-4; clone_size: .; d_call: .; v_call: TRBV16
cdr3_aa: CASSLPDSGQHF; cdr3_nt: TGTGCCAGCAGCTTGCCAGATTCGGGTCAGCACTTC; j_call: TRBJ2-4; clone_size: .; d_call: .; v_call: TRBV5-4
cdr3_aa: CATRATSGGSTDTQYF; cdr3_nt: TGTGCCACCAGGGCAACTAGCGGGGGTAGCACAGATACGCAGTATTTT; j_call: TRBJ2-3; clone_size: .; d_call: TRBD2; v_call: TRBV15
cdr3_aa: CASSLGRAYYGYTF; cdr3_nt: TGTGCCAGCAGCTTGGGCAGGGCCTATTATGGCTACACCTTC; j_call: TRBJ1-2; clone_size: .; d_call: .; v_call: TRBV5-5
cdr3_aa: CASSRQANQPQHF; cdr3_nt: TGTGCCAGCTCAAGACAGGCCAATCAGCCCCAGCATTTT; j_call: TRBJ1-5; clone_size: .; d_call: .; v_call: TRBV18
cdr3_aa: CASSFRGTGGRETQYF; cdr3_nt: TGTGCCAGCAGTTTCCGCGGGACAGGGGGCCGAGAGACCCAGTACTTC; j_call: TRBJ2-5; clone_size: .; d_call: TRBD1; v_call: TRBV27
cdr3_aa: CASSLSIRETQYF; cdr3_nt: TGTGCCAGCAGCTTGTCTATCCGAGAGACCCAGTACTTC; j_call: TRBJ2-5; clone_size: .; d_call: .; v_call: TRBV5-6
cdr3_aa: CASSPHRGANTIYF; cdr3_nt: TGTGCCAGCAGTCCCCACAGGGGGGCGAACACCATATATTTT; j_call: TRBJ1-3; clone_size: .; d_call: TRBD1; v_call: TRBV28
cdr3_aa: CASRLLYQTLAGAPHEQFF; cdr3_nt: TGTGCAAGTCGCCTCCTCTATCAGACACTAGCGGGGGCCCCCCATGAGCAGTTCTTC; j_call: TRBJ2-1; clone_size: .; d_call: .; v_call: TRBV12-2
cdr3_aa: CAWHSAGGVGTEAFF; cdr3_nt: TGTGCCTGGCACTCCGCGGGGGGGGTGGGCACTGAAGCTTTCTTT; j_call: TRBJ1-1; clone_size: .; d_call: .; v_call: TRBV30
cdr3_aa: CASSQGGPNTGELFF; cdr3_nt: TGTGCCAGCAGCCAGGGGGGCCCGAACACCGGGGAGCTGTTTTTT; j_call: TRBJ2-2; clone_size: once; d_call: .; v_call: TRBV7-3
cdr3_aa: CASSLDAGGNGYTF; cdr3_nt: TGCGCCAGCAGCTTGGATGCAGGGGGCAATGGCTACACCTTC; j_call: TRBJ1-2; clone_size: .; d_call: TRBD1; v_call: TRBV5-1
cdr3_aa: CASSLDQVAHSPLHF; cdr3_nt: TGTGCCAGCAGCTTGGACCAGGTTGCTCATTCACCCCTCCACTTT; j_call: TRBJ1-6; clone_size: .; d_call: .; v_call: TRBV5-4
cdr3_aa: CASSPTEQQETQYF; cdr3_nt: TGTGCCAGCAGCCCGACAGAACAGCAAGAGACCCAGTACTTC; j_call: TRBJ2-5; clone_size: .; d_call: .; v_call: TRBV7-8
cdr3_aa: CATGDTFNEKLFF; cdr3_nt: TGTGCTACCGGGGACACTTTTAATGAAAAACTGTTTTTT; j_call: TRBJ1-4; clone_size: .; d_call: .; v_call: TRBV24-1
cdr3_aa: CASRWCGQANTEAFF; cdr3_nt: TGCGCCAGCAGATGGTGTGGGCAGGCGAACACTGAAGCTTTCTTT; j_call: TRBJ1-1; clone_size: once; d_call: .; v_call: TRBV10-1
cdr3_aa: CASSSGARGGELFF; cdr3_nt: TGTGCCAGCAGTTCAGGGGCGCGAGGCGGGGAGCTGTTTTTT; j_call: TRBJ2-2; clone_size: .; d_call: .; v_call: TRBV27
cdr3_aa: CAWRLSGGRRRNSPLHF; cdr3_nt: TGTGCCTGGAGATTATCTGGCGGACGAAGGAGGAATTCACCCCTCCACTTT; j_call: TRBJ1-6; clone_size: once; d_call: .; v_call: TRBV30
cdr3_aa: CASSYSRAGEAFF; cdr3_nt: TGTGCCAGCAGTTACTCGAGGGCTGGGGAAGCTTTCTTT; j_call: TRBJ1-1; clone_size: .; d_call: .; v_call: TRBV6-5
cdr3_aa: CASSLGSGAYEQYF; cdr3_nt: TGTGCCAGCAGCTTAGGCAGCGGGGCGTACGAGCAGTACTTC; j_call: TRBJ2-7; clone_size: .; d_call: TRBD2; v_call: TRBV7-9
cdr3_aa: CASSQPAQRSYNEQFF; cdr3_nt: TGCGCCAGCAGCCAGCCCGCCCAGAGGTCCTACAATGAGCAGTTCTTC; j_call: TRBJ2-1; clone_size: .; d_call: .; v_call: TRBV4-1
cdr3_aa: CASSERGMNTEAFF; cdr3_nt: TGTGCCAGCAGTGAAAGGGGTATGAACACTGAAGCTTTCTTT; j_call: TRBJ1-1; clone_size: .; d_call: .; v_call: TRBV6-1
cdr3_aa: CASRTGTRSSADTGELFF; cdr3_nt: TGCGCCAGCAGAACCGGGACTAGATCTTCGGCGGACACCGGGGAGCTGTTTTTT; j_call: TRBJ2-2; clone_size: .; d_call: TRBD2; v_call: TRBV10-2
cdr3_aa: CASSEQGTDTQYF; cdr3_nt: TGTGCCAGCAGTGAGCAGGGGACAGATACGCAGTATTTT; j_call: TRBJ2-3; clone_size: few; d_call: .; v_call: TRBV6-1
cdr3_aa: CASSPTGSQPQHF; cdr3_nt: TGTGCCAGCAGCCCGACAGGGAGCCAGCCCCAGCATTTT; j_call: TRBJ1-5; clone_size: .; d_call: TRBD1; v_call: TRBV3-1/TRBV3-2
cdr3_aa: CATSGVTGTGFGYTF; cdr3_nt: TGTGCCACCAGTGGAGTAACCGGGACAGGGTTTGGCTACACCTTC; j_call: TRBJ1-2; clone_size: once; d_call: TRBD1; v_call: TRBV24-1
cdr3_aa: CASSNTGWSYGYTF; cdr3_nt: TGTGCCAGCAGCAATACAGGGTGGAGCTATGGCTACACCTTC; j_call: TRBJ1-2; clone_size: .; d_call: .; v_call: TRBV3-1/TRBV3-2
cdr3_aa: CASSPTSWTSGTSSYNEQFF; cdr3_nt: TGTGCCAGCAGCCCGACTTCGTGGACTAGCGGGACCAGCTCCTACAATGAGCAGTTCTTC; j_call: TRBJ2-1; clone_size: .; d_call: TRBD2; v_call: TRBV7-3
cdr3_aa: CASSPSGGGAGELFF; cdr3_nt: TGTGCCAGCAGCCCAAGCGGGGGAGGGGCCGGGGAGCTGTTTTTT; j_call: TRBJ2-2; clone_size: .; d_call: TRBD2; v_call: TRBV4-2
cdr3_aa: CASRLARDRANSPLHF; cdr3_nt: TGTGCAAGTCGCTTAGCCCGGGACAGGGCCAATTCACCCCTCCACTTT; j_call: TRBJ1-6; clone_size: .; d_call: .; v_call: TRBV12-2